The rows below give T cell receptor beta chains drawn from one sample of a study of CD4+ T cells in melanoma. Generated by immunoSEQ multiplex PCR, the TCRdb table keeps only in-frame clones and is missing some. Of around 6,700 clones detected, 52% appear once; the ten largest clones hold around 16%. Sequencing used cells from a culture (not recorded whether cultured in vitro). These receptor sequences come from a human donor with melanoma. Both conserved end residues are part of each CDR3. A D gene is named only where the DNA matches it firmly. Not every row has a clone size; where given, it reads once, few, many or a size class.

size: NA; D: TRBD1; J: TRBJ1-5; V: TRBV5-8; DNA: TGTGCCAGCAGTCTCGGACTAGGGGGCGCGTTCGATCAGCCCCAGCATTTT; CDR3: CASSLGLGGAFDQPQHF
size: NA; D: NA; J: TRBJ1-6; V: TRBV30; DNA: TGTGCCTGGAGTGGACAGGTCCTTTCACCCCTCCACTTT; CDR3: CAWSGQVLSPLHF
size: NA; D: NA; J: TRBJ1-2; V: TRBV2; DNA: TGTGCCAGCAAAGGGCCCTCCGCCTATGGCTACACCTTC; CDR3: CASKGPSAYGYTF
size: NA; D: NA; J: TRBJ2-3; V: TRBV11-2; DNA: TGTGCCAGCAGCTTAGTCTACGGGGGCGTCACAGATACGCAGTATTTT; CDR3: CASSLVYGGVTDTQYF
size: NA; D: TRBD2; J: TRBJ2-7; V: TRBV9; DNA: TGTGCCAGCAGCGTACCCGAGACTAGCGGGGGGGTGGGCGAGCAGTACTTC; CDR3: CASSVPETSGGVGEQYF
size: NA; D: TRBD2; J: TRBJ2-1; V: TRBV2; DNA: TGTGCCAGCAGTGTTCTAGCGGGGTACAATGAGCAGTTCTTC; CDR3: CASSVLAGYNEQFF
size: NA; D: TRBD1; J: TRBJ1-2; V: TRBV5-1; DNA: TGCGCCAGCAGCACGGACAGGGGTGAAATCTATGGCTACACCTTC; CDR3: CASSTDRGEIYGYTF
size: NA; D: TRBD2; J: TRBJ2-1; V: TRBV5-1; DNA: TGCGCCAGCAGCCGGGGACTAGCGGGGGGTCCCTACAATGAGCAGTTCTTC; CDR3: CASSRGLAGGPYNEQFF
size: NA; D: TRBD1; J: TRBJ2-5; V: TRBV2; DNA: TGTGCCAGCAGTGAAGCGCTCCAAGGACAGGGCCGCTTAGAAGAGACCCAGTACTTC; CDR3: CASSEALQGQGRLEETQYF
size: NA; D: NA; J: TRBJ2-2; V: TRBV6-5; DNA: TGTGCCAGCAGTTACTCCAGACGGACGAACACCGGGGAGCTGTTTTTT; CDR3: CASSYSRRTNTGELFF
size: few; D: NA; J: TRBJ2-7; V: TRBV6-1; DNA: TGTGCCAGCAGTGAAGGGGGAGGAGGAGATGCCTACGAGCAGTACTTC; CDR3: CASSEGGGGDAYEQYF
size: NA; D: NA; J: TRBJ2-3; V: TRBV29-1; DNA: TGCAGCGTTGAAGATCGCTTGGGGGGGCGTAATGGGTTAGGAGATACGCAGTATTTT; CDR3: CSVEDRLGGRNGLGDTQYF
size: NA; D: NA; J: TRBJ1-5; V: TRBV30; DNA: TGTGCCTGGAGTGCGGGAGCTGGTACTTATCAGCCCCAGCATTTT; CDR3: CAWSAGAGTYQPQHF
size: NA; D: TRBD1; J: TRBJ2-7; V: TRBV6-5; DNA: TGTGCCAGTATACCCGGTGGGACAGGGGGCTACGAGCAGTACTTC; CDR3: CASIPGGTGGYEQYF
size: few; D: NA; J: TRBJ1-2; V: TRBV6-1; DNA: TGTGCCAGCAGTGGGCCAGCTAACTATGGCTACACCTTC; CDR3: CASSGPANYGYTF
size: few; D: NA; J: TRBJ2-1; V: TRBV6-1; DNA: TGTGCCAGCAGTGTCTGGGCTAACAATGAGCAGTTCTTC; CDR3: CASSVWANNEQFF
size: few; D: TRBD1; J: TRBJ1-1; V: TRBV10-3; DNA: TGTGCCATACGACCGGGACAGGGAAGGACTGAAGCTTTCTTT; CDR3: CAIRPGQGRTEAFF
size: NA; D: TRBD1; J: TRBJ1-2; V: TRBV7-6; DNA: TGTGCCAGCAGCTTAGCGGAGGGGGCGGATGGCTACACCTTC; CDR3: CASSLAEGADGYTF
size: NA; D: NA; J: TRBJ2-7; V: TRBV2; DNA: TGTGCCAGCAGTGATGAGTTGACTCCCCACTACGAGCAGTACTTC; CDR3: CASSDELTPHYEQYF
size: NA; D: TRBD1; J: TRBJ1-5; V: TRBV6-4; DNA: TGTGCCAGTGGTACAGGGGGCAATCAGCCCCAGCATTTT; CDR3: CASGTGGNQPQHF
size: NA; D: TRBD1; J: TRBJ1-2; V: TRBV6-5; DNA: TGTGCCAGCAGTAAACGACAGGGGAGGGTCTATGGCTACACCTTC; CDR3: CASSKRQGRVYGYTF
size: NA; D: TRBD1; J: TRBJ2-1; V: TRBV10-3; DNA: TGTGCCATCCGGGACAGTCCGAATGAGCAGTTCTTC; CDR3: CAIRDSPNEQFF
size: few; D: TRBD1; J: TRBJ2-4; V: TRBV10-3; DNA: TGTGCCATCAGTGAGCCGAGGACAGGGGGGAAGATTCAGTACTTC; CDR3: CAISEPRTGGKIQYF
size: NA; D: TRBD1; J: TRBJ2-7; V: TRBV6-5; DNA: TGTGCCAGCAGGGCCCCGGGACAGTACTACGAGCAGTACTTC; CDR3: CASRAPGQYYEQYF
size: NA; D: TRBD2; J: TRBJ2-5; V: TRBV5-1; DNA: TGCGCCAGCAGCTTGTGGAGGACTAGCCAAGAGACCCAGTACTTC; CDR3: CASSLWRTSQETQYF
size: NA; D: NA; J: TRBJ2-5; V: TRBV10-3; DNA: TGTACCACGTCCGGGATCCAAGAGACCCAGTACTTC; CDR3: CTTSGIQETQYF
size: NA; D: NA; J: TRBJ1-5; V: TRBV6-1; DNA: TGTGCCAGCAGTGAACGGCAGGGTAGCAATCAGCCCCAGCATTTT; CDR3: CASSERQGSNQPQHF
size: large; D: NA; J: TRBJ2-7; V: TRBV10-3; DNA: TGTGCCATCAGTGCGAACGGAATGGGCGAGCAGTACTTC; CDR3: CAISANGMGEQYF
size: NA; D: NA; J: TRBJ1-2; V: TRBV6-1; DNA: TGTGCCAGCAGTGAACTTACAGTCTATGGCTACACCTTC; CDR3: CASSELTVYGYTF
size: NA; D: TRBD1; J: TRBJ2-1; V: TRBV29-1; DNA: TGCAGCGTCTTAGACAGGGGAGACTACAATGAGCAGTTCTTC; CDR3: CSVLDRGDYNEQFF
size: NA; D: NA; J: TRBJ1-1; V: TRBV5-1; DNA: TGCGCCAGCAGCTTGAGGGACCCGTTGAACACTGAAGCTTTCTTT; CDR3: CASSLRDPLNTEAFF
size: NA; D: TRBD1; J: TRBJ1-3; V: TRBV7-9; DNA: TGTGCCAGCAGCTTGGACAGGGCCGGAAACACCATATATTTT; CDR3: CASSLDRAGNTIYF
size: NA; D: TRBD2; J: TRBJ2-7; V: TRBV30; DNA: TGTGCCTGGACGAGGCGGGGGGCGAGCTCCTACGAGCAGTACTTC; CDR3: CAWTRRGASSYEQYF
size: few; D: NA; J: TRBJ2-3; V: TRBV19; DNA: TGTGCCAGTGGCGAATACCCTAGGCTCGCAGATACGCAGTATTTT; CDR3: CASGEYPRLADTQYF
size: NA; D: NA; J: TRBJ1-2; V: TRBV5-5; DNA: TGTGCCAGCAGCTTTGCCGGGATCTATGGCTACACCTTC; CDR3: CASSFAGIYGYTF
size: NA; D: NA; J: TRBJ2-4; V: TRBV9; DNA: TGTGCCAGCAGCCTATCAAGTGCAGTAAACATTCAGTACTTC; CDR3: CASSLSSAVNIQYF
size: NA; D: NA; J: TRBJ2-7; V: TRBV15; DNA: TGTGCCACCAGCAGAGATCTTCGGGGGGCGCGCAGGTACGAGCAGTACTTC; CDR3: CATSRDLRGARRYEQYF
size: NA; D: TRBD1; J: TRBJ1-3; V: TRBV5-6; DNA: TGTGCCAGCAGCTTACTTGGACAGGGCTCTGGAAACACCATATATTTT; CDR3: CASSLLGQGSGNTIYF
size: NA; D: NA; J: TRBJ1-1; V: TRBV15; DNA: TGTGCCACCAGCAGAGATAAATCGGAAGCTTTCTTT; CDR3: CATSRDKSEAFF
size: medium-sized; D: NA; J: TRBJ1-3; V: TRBV2; DNA: TGTGCCAGCAGTGCACGGAGGGCGGGAAACACCATATATTTT; CDR3: CASSARRAGNTIYF
size: NA; D: NA; J: TRBJ2-7; V: TRBV11-2; DNA: TGTGCCAGCAGCTCAGCTCCGACTGTCGAGCAGTACTTC; CDR3: CASSSAPTVEQYF
size: few; D: TRBD1; J: TRBJ1-2; V: TRBV5-1; DNA: TGCGCCAGCAGCTTGGGGGACAGGGCCCTCCGGGGCTACACCTTC; CDR3: CASSLGDRALRGYTF